This TCR beta chain was retrieved from a study of OX40 agonist ivuxolimab in advanced cancers. Background on the study: Ivuxolimab, which patients received intravenously every 2 weeks, was dosed at 0.01 to 10 mg/kg. A mean age of approximately 60 years, range about 20 to 90, was recorded, and roughly 83% were male.

Study-wide findings and caveats: By week 6 at 0.1 to 3.0 mg/kg, blood CD4+ and CD8+ T cells had expanded clonally.

The trim removed 2 bases at V and 1 base at J, leaving 5 bases unmatched. CDR1 and CDR2 (germline): SGHRS, YFSETQ. CDR3 length: 16 amino acids. Blood sampling was done at baseline, cycle 4 day 1, and cycle 7 day 1. With respect to this clone: The antigen remains undetermined.

The data were produced by immunoSEQ multiplex PCR, yet TCRdb's version contains in-frame clones alone and is incomplete. The profile shows 75,000 to 100,000 clones, roughly four fifths of them singletons. Specimen: CD4+ or CD8+ T cells sorted from blood, collected in a trial of the OX40 agonist ivuxolimab. This clonotype was sampled from an adult with an advanced solid tumor such as melanoma, head and neck, liver or kidney cancer. V usage is TRBV5-1 and J usage is TRBJ2-5, with 10 bases fitting TRBD2. This chain's CDR3 is CASSLTGTSAQETQYF. The CDR3 DNA reads as TGCGCCAGCAGCTTAACCGGGACTAGCGCCCAAGAGACCCAGTACTTC.